The rows below give T cell receptor beta chains drawn from one sample of a study of blood T cell repertoires in COVID-19. Profiling relied on immunoSEQ multiplex PCR, and the TCRdb table lists in-frame clones only, not all of them. Found here are approximately 490,000 clones, roughly nine tenths of them singletons; the top ten hold roughly 8.5%. Material for sequencing was PBMCs or T cells enriched from blood (not recorded which). The receptors originated from a woman aged 60-75 years who had recovered from COVID-19. Both conserved end residues are part of each CDR3. D genes are given only for firm matches. Clone size is shown for a subset of rows, as once, few, many or a class of expanded clone.

CASSQGYGGSSSYNSPLHF | TGTGCCAGCAGCCAAGGCTATGGGGGCTCGAGCTCCTATAATTCACCCCTCCACTTT | - | - | TRBJ1-6 | TRBV14
CASSPPATGALTSYNEQFF | TGTGCCAGCTCACCACCTGCGACAGGGGCCCTTACTTCCTACAATGAGCAGTTCTTC | - | TRBD1 | TRBJ2-1 | TRBV18
CASKSTSGGKYEQYF | TGTGCCAGCAAGAGCACTAGCGGGGGGAAATACGAGCAGTACTTC | - | TRBD2 | TRBJ2-7 | TRBV5-6
CASSPPKGHGLNQPQHF | TGTGCCAGCAGCCCACCGAAGGGACACGGCCTAAATCAGCCCCAGCATTTT | - | - | TRBJ1-5 | TRBV21-1
CASSDLLHSYNSPLHF | TGTGCCAGCAGCGACTTGCTCCACTCCTATAATTCACCCCTCCACTTT | - | - | TRBJ1-6 | TRBV5-5
CASSNPGAGDEQFF | TGTGCCAGCAGTAATCCCGGAGCGGGTGATGAGCAGTTCTTC | - | - | TRBJ2-1 | TRBV28
CASSQVGAGSPLHF | TGCGCCAGCAGCCAAGTGGGGGCAGGATCACCCCTCCACTTT | - | - | TRBJ1-6 | TRBV4-1
CASSVQGWANEKLFF | TGTGCCAGCAGCGTACAGGGCTGGGCTAATGAAAAACTGTTTTTT | - | - | TRBJ1-4 | TRBV2
CASSIIYGENTEAFF | TGTGCCAGCAGCATTATATACGGGGAGAACACTGAAGCTTTCTTT | once | - | TRBJ1-1 | TRBV27
CASSSVAGGTTDTQYF | TGTGCCAGCAGCTCAGTAGCGGGGGGAACCACAGATACGCAGTATTTT | - | TRBD2 | TRBJ2-3 | TRBV3-1/TRBV3-2
CASDGWTEAFF | TGTGCCAGCGACGGGTGGACTGAAGCTTTCTTT | once | - | TRBJ1-1 | TRBV5-5
CSAGTGAGYTF | TGCAGTGCTGGGACAGGGGCTGGCTACACCTTC | - | TRBD1 | TRBJ1-2 | TRBV20-1
CASSLVIFGAGNSYNEQFF | TGTGCCAGCAGCTTAGTTATCTTCGGAGCGGGGAACTCCTACAATGAGCAGTTCTTC | - | TRBD2 | TRBJ2-1 | TRBV7-2
CASAGDSANTGELFF | TGCGCCAGCGCTGGGGACAGCGCGAACACCGGGGAGCTGTTTTTT | - | TRBD1 | TRBJ2-2 | TRBV10-1
CASSLKSQGAHGYTF | TGTGCCAGCAGCTTGAAATCCCAGGGGGCACATGGCTACACCTTC | - | TRBD1 | TRBJ1-2 | TRBV5-8
CATSDFQGPGELFF | TGTGCCACCAGTGATTTTCAGGGCCCCGGGGAGCTGTTTTTT | - | - | TRBJ2-2 | TRBV24-1
CASKTGTNEKLFF | TGTGCCAGCAAGACAGGCACTAATGAAAAACTGTTTTTT | - | - | TRBJ1-4 | TRBV2
CASSLTQGLADTQYF | TGCGCCAGCAGCTTGACCCAGGGTTTGGCAGATACGCAGTATTTT | - | - | TRBJ2-3 | TRBV5-1
CASSDGSSYNEQFF | TGTGCCAGCAGCGATGGGAGCTCCTACAATGAGCAGTTCTTC | - | - | TRBJ2-1 | TRBV9
CASSVGENGLYGYTF | TGTGCCAGCAGTGTAGGCGAAAATGGGCTCTATGGCTACACCTTC | - | - | TRBJ1-2 | TRBV2
CAISESSPSGGKQYF | TGTGCCATCAGTGAGTCGAGCCCTAGCGGGGGGAAGCAGTACTTC | - | TRBD2 | TRBJ2-7 | TRBV10-3
CASRQGGAGELFF | TGCGCCAGCCGACAGGGGGGAGCCGGGGAGCTGTTTTTT | once | TRBD1 | TRBJ2-2 | TRBV5-1
CASSITRGNEQFF | TGTGCCAGTAGTATTACCAGGGGCAATGAGCAGTTCTTC | - | - | TRBJ2-1 | TRBV19
CASSQDRGRQPQHF | TGTGCCAGCAGCCAAGACAGGGGGCGACAGCCCCAGCATTTT | few | TRBD1 | TRBJ1-5 | TRBV7-2
CASSYGAGARNEQFF | TGTGCCAGCAGTTACGGGGCGGGGGCTCGGAATGAGCAGTTCTTC | - | - | TRBJ2-1 | TRBV6-5
CATSREGAGELFF | TGTGCCACCAGCAGAGAAGGGGCCGGGGAGCTGTTTTTT | once | - | TRBJ2-2 | TRBV15
CASSTGQFGSPLHF | TGCGCCAGCAGTACCGGACAATTCGGGTCACCCCTCCACTTT | - | - | TRBJ1-6 | TRBV10-1